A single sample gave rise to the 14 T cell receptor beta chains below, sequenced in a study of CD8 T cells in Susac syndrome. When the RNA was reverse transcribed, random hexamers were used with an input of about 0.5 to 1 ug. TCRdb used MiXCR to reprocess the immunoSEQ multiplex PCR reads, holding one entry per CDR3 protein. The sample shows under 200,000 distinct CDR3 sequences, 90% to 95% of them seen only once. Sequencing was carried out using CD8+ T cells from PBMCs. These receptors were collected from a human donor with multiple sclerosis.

CDR3 region: CASSLGASYGYTF. The CDR3, as DNA: TGTGCCAGCAGTTTAGGGGCGAGCTATGGCTACACCTTC. This chain uses TRBV12-3 or TRBV12-4 with TRBJ1-2; no clear D gene. The CDR3 is 13 residues long. Trimming removed 1 base at V and 4 bases at J, with 7 bases between.

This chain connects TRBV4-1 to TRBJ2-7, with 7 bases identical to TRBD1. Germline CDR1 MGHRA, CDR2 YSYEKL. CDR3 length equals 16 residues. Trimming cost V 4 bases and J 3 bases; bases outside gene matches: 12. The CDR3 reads CASSPPLDRRIYEQYF. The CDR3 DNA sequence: TGCGCCAGCAGCCCCCCGCTGGACAGGAGAATCTACGAGCAGTACTTC.

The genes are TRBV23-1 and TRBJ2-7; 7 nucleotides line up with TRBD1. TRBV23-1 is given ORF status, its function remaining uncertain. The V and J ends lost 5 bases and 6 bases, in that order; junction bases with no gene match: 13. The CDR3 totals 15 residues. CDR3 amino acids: CASSSSGTVEGEQYF. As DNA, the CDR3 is TGCGCCAGCAGTTCCTCCGGGACAGTTGAGGGCGAGCAGTACTTC.

The CDR3 sequence: CASSLGYPGQGATDTQYF. As DNA, the CDR3 is TGTGCCAGCAGCTTAGGATATCCGGGACAGGGGGCGACAGATACGCAGTATTTT. The chain couples TRBV13 to TRBJ2-3; 12 bases map to TRBD1. The CDR3 spans 18 residues. V was pared by 0 bases and J by 3 bases, with 7 bases of the junction left unmatched. Looked up from germline, CDR1 is PRHDT and CDR2 is FYEKMQ (reference sequence).

The chain's CDR3 is CASRSWGARAEAFF. CDR3 in DNA: TGTGCCAGCAGGTCGTGGGGGGCTCGTGCTGAAGCTTTCTTT. The chain links TRBV12-3 or TRBV12-4 to TRBJ1-1; weak D call: TRBD1 (6 bases). The CDR3 has 14 residues. The V end was cut by 6 bases, the J end by 6 bases, with 17 bases between.

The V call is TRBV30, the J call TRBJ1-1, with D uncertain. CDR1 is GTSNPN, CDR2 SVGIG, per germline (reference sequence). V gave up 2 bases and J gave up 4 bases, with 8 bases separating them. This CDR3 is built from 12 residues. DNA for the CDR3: TGTGCCTGGAGTCAAGAGGGCACTGAAGCTTTCTTT. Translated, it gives CAWSQEGTEAFF.

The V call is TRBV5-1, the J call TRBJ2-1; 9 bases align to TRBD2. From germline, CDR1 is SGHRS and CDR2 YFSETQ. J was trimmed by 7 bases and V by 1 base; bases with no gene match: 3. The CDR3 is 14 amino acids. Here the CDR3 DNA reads TGCGCCAGCAGCTTGATTAGCGGGAGAAATGAGCAGTTCTTC. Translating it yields CASSLISGRNEQFF.

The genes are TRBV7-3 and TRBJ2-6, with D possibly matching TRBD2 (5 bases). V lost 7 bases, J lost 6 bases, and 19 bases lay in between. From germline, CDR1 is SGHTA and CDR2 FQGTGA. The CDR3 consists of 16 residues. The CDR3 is CASTHTGWAEANVLTF. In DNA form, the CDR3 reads TGTGCCAGCACCCACACGGGGTGGGCAGAGGCCAACGTCCTGACTTTC.

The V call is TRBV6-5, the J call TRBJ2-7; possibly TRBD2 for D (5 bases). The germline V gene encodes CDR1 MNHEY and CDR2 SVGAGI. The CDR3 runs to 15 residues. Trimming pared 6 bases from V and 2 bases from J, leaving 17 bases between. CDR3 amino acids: CASSSPPGVTYEQYF. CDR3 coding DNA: TGTGCCAGCAGCTCCCCCCCCGGGGTCACCTACGAGCAGTACTTC.

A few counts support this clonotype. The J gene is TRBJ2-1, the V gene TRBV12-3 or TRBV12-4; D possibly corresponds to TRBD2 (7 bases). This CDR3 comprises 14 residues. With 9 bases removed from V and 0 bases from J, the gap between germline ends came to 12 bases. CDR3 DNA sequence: TGTGCCAGTTCGGGGGGCAGCTCCTACAATGAGCAGTTCTTC. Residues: CASSGGSSYNEQFF.

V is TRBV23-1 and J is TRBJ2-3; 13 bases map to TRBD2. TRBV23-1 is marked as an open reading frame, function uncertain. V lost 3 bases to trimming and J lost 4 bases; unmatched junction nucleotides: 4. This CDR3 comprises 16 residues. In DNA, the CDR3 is TGCGCCAGCAGTCATCCGACTAGCGGGAGGCCAGATACGCAGTATTTT. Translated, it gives CASSHPTSGRPDTQYF.

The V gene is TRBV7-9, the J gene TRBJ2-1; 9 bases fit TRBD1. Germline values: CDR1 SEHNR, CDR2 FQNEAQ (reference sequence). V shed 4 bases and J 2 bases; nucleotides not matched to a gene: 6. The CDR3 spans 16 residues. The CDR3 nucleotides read TGTGCCAGCAGCTCTAGGACAGGGGTCCCCTACAATGAGCAGTTCTTC. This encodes CASSSRTGVPYNEQFF. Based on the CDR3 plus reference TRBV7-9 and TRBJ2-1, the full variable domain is DTGVSQNPRHKITKRGQNVTFRCDPISEHNRLYWYRQTLGQGPEFLTYFQNEAQLEKSRLLSDRFSAERPKGSFSTLEIQRTEQGDSAMYLCASSSRTGVPYNEQFFGPGTRLTVL.

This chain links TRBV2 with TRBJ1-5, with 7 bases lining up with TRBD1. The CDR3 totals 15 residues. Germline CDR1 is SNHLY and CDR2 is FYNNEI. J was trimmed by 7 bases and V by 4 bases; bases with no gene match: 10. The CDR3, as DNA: TGTGCCAGCAGTGCCTACAGGGGATCGGGACAGCCCCAGCATTTT. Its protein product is CASSAYRGSGQPQHF.

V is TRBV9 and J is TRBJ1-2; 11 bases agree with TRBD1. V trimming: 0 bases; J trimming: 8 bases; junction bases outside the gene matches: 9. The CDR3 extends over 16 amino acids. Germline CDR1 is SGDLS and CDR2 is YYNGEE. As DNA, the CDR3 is TGTGCCAGCAGCGTAGGGACAGGGGGCGATCTGCGGGGCTACACCTTC. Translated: CASSVGTGGDLRGYTF.